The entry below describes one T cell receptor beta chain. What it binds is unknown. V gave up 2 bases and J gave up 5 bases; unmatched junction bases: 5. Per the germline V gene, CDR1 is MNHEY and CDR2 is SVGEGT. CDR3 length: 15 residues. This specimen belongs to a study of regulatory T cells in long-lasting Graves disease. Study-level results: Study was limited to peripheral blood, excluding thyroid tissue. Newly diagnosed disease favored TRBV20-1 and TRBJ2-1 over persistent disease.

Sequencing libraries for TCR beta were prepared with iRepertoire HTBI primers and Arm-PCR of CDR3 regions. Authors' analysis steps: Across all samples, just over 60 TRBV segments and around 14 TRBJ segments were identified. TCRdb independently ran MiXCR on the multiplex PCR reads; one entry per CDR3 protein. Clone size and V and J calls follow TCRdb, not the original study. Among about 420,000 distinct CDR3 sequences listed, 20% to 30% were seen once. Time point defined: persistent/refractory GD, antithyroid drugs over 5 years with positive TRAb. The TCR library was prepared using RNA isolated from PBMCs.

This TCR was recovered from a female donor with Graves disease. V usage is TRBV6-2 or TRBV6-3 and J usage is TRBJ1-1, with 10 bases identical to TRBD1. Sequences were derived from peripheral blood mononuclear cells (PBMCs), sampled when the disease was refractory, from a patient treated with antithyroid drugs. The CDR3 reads CASSYGLGQGTEAFF. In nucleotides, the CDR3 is TGTGCCAGCAGTTACGGGCTGGGACAGGGGACTGAAGCTTTCTTT.